This T cell receptor (beta chain) was retrieved from a study of control samples from healthy donors and cancer patients. CDR3 length: 17 residues. Germline V gene sequence: CDR1 SEHNR, CDR2 FQNEAQ (reference sequence). Assay used: immunoSEQ multiplex PCR; TCRdb lists only in-frame clones, some missing. The data contain 150,000 to 200,000 clones, about 90% of them seen just once; the ten biggest clones take up 0.65% to 0.85%. On this clone itself: A read error may account for a junction end that differs from germline.

The sample comprised blood. This clonotype was sampled from a woman aged 25 to 39 in good health. The chain has TRBV7-9 and TRBJ2-7; 9 bases are shared with TRBD1. The CDR3 region has the DNA TGTGCCAGCAGTTTAGGGCCATCCGGGACAGGGTCCCACGAGCAGTACTTC. It specifies CASSLGPSGTGSHEQYF.